These 22 T cell receptor beta chains were sequenced from one sample in a study of Graves' ophthalmopathy and Graves' hyperthyroidism (dated by TCRdb to 2016 to 2019). The sample was run on an Illumina HiSeq 2000. TCR beta CDR3 regions were amplified from RNA transcripts for repertoire sequencing. A first-round RT-PCR used HTBI primers with the Qiagen OneStep RT-PCR kit, followed by a second-round multiplex PCR, size selection and purification. TCRdb passed the public sequencing reads through fastp at Q25 and MiXCR, retaining productive beta sequences. One record per CDR3 amino acid sequence lists the most common genes and DNA. The sample table shows about 16,000 distinct CDR3 sequences, and roughly 50% are seen once. Roughly 27% of the sample is held by the ten biggest clonotypes. Sequenced sample: peripheral blood. Receptor source: a woman in her forties with stable Graves' hyperthyroidism. Donor details come from another sample of the same person, matched by shared clones.

Of note for this clonotype: Being one base from a much bigger clone, this may be a read error. V usage is TRBV5-1 and J usage is TRBJ1-3; 7 nucleotides agree with TRBD1. Germline V gives CDR1 SGHRS, CDR2 YFSETQ. This CDR3 spans 15 amino acids. The CDR3, as DNA: TGCGCCAACAGCTTGACGGCAGGGGGTGGAAACACCATATATTTT. It translates to CANSLTAGGGNTIYF.

This clonotype occurred a few times. The J gene is TRBJ2-2, the V gene TRBV5-6; maybe TRBD2 (5 bases). Deletions cut 2 bases from V and 7 bases from J, with 18 bases between. Per the germline V gene, CDR1 is SGHDT and CDR2 is YYEEEE. The CDR3 extends over 16 amino acids. The CDR3 reads CASSFLRRSAGGELFF. CDR3 in DNA: TGTGCCAGCAGCTTCCTTCGGAGGTCTGCGGGCGGGGAGCTGTTTTTT.

V and J are TRBV5-1 and TRBJ1-4, with a possible D match to TRBD1 (5 bases). Germline V gene lookup returns CDR1 SGHRS and CDR2 YFSETQ. Trimming stripped 3 bases from V and 6 bases from J, with 9 bases between. There are 13 residues in the CDR3. Here the CDR3 DNA reads TGCGCCAGCAGCTGGGGGGGGGATGAAAAACTGTTTTTT. Translating gives CASSWGGDEKLFF.

Note on this clonotype: This sequence may be a read error, since a much larger clone differs from it by one base. This chain links TRBV6-1 with TRBJ2-2; maybe TRBD2 (5 bases). The CDR3 runs 11 residues. The V gene's germline CDR1 is MNHNS and CDR2 SASEGT. The CDR3 loop reads CASRNTGEPFF. CDR3 sequence (DNA): TGTGCCAGCAGGAACACCGGGGAGCCGTTTTTT.

By sample share, this clonotype is medium-sized. This chain uses TRBV7-3 with TRBJ1-1, with a tentative D call TRBD1 (5 bases). The germline V gene encodes CDR1 SGHTA and CDR2 FQGTGA. V was clipped by 5 bases and J by 0 bases, with 7 bases between them. This CDR3 has 13 amino acids. CDR3 sequence reads: CASSTGVNTEAFF. The DNA of the CDR3 is TGTGCCAGCAGCACAGGAGTGAACACTGAAGCTTTCTTT.

The chain couples TRBV19 to TRBJ1-2; 7 bases fit TRBD1. Germline V gene sequence: CDR1 LNHDA, CDR2 SQIVND (reference sequence). The V gene end was trimmed by 10 bases and the J gene end by 6 bases; junction bases not matched to a gene: 11. The CDR3 totals 13 residues. The CDR3 DNA sequence: TGTGCCACTCAAGTACAGGGGAAGGATGGCTACACCTTC. Translation gives CATQVQGKDGYTF.

This clonotype was seen only a few times. The rearrangement links TRBV11-1 to TRBJ2-5, with a tentative D call TRBD1 (6 bases). Germline CDR1 reads SGHAT; CDR2 reads FQDESV (reference sequence). Trimming removed 6 bases from V and 0 bases from J, with 26 bases in between. The length of the CDR3 is 19 residues. The CDR3 coding sequence is TGTGCCAGCAGACTAGGGGGTGGGTATACAGAGGACAACCAAGAGACCCAGTACTTC. This encodes CASRLGGGYTEDNQETQYF.

This chain joins TRBV29-1 and TRBJ1-2, with no clear D. The CDR3 has 12 residues. V was pared by 3 bases and J by 4 bases, with 9 bases between. Germline loops: CDR1 SQVTM, CDR2 ANQGSEA. This CDR3 is CSVDQVSYGYTF. The CDR3 DNA follows: TGCAGCGTTGATCAGGTGTCCTATGGCTACACCTTC.

This clonotype was observed at least ten times. The chain joins TRBV20-1 to TRBJ2-1, with D possibly matching TRBD2 (6 bases). Germline CDR1 is DFQATT and CDR2 is SNEGSKA (reference sequence). The V end lost 7 bases, the J end lost 6 bases, and 16 bases lay between the germline ends. The CDR3 loop spans 13 amino acids. In DNA form, the CDR3 reads TGCAGTGGAGTGCGGGACTCTATCAATGAGCAGTTCTTC. It is translated as CSGVRDSINEQFF.

This clonotype was counted many times. The chain recombines TRBV11-2 with TRBJ1-2; unclear D gene. The V gene's germline CDR1 is SGHAT and CDR2 FQNNGV. V was trimmed by 2 bases and J by 0 bases, leaving 10 bases between them. The CDR3 consists of 15 residues. CDR3 region: CASSLLPDTNYGYTF. The CDR3 DNA is TGTGCCAGCAGCTTACTCCCGGATACTAACTATGGCTACACCTTC.

Comment on this clonotype: The CDR3 end shows no conserved phenylalanine or tryptophan, and so a read error is likely. V usage is TRBV7-8 and J usage is TRBJ1-5, with 9 bases identical to TRBD1. V trimming: 7 bases; J trimming: 3 bases; junction bases outside the gene matches: 10. From germline, CDR1 is SGHVS and CDR2 FQNEAQ. This CDR3 is 16 amino acids long. CDR3 bases: TGTGCCAGCACAACCCCGGGACAGGGATCCAATCAGCCCCAGCATGTT. This sequence encodes CASTTPGQGSNQPQHV.

The chain combines TRBV19 with TRBJ1-1, with 9 bases matching TRBD1. Germline-derived CDR1 and CDR2 are LNHDA and SQIVND (reference sequence). V shed 4 bases and J 5 bases; nucleotides not matched to a gene: 8. CDR3 size: 15 residues. The CDR3 region is CASSKTGTGRTEAFF. DNA of the CDR3: TGTGCCAGTAGTAAAACCGGGACAGGGAGGACTGAAGCTTTCTTT.

This CDR3 is CSARLSVAHSYNEQFF. CDR3 sequence (DNA): TGCAGTGCTAGATTGAGTGTAGCGCACTCCTACAATGAGCAGTTCTTC. The V and J genes are TRBV20-1 and TRBJ2-1; perhaps TRBD2 as D (5 bases). V was clipped by 2 bases and J by 0 bases, with 14 bases between them. The CDR3 contains 16 residues. Germline lookup yields CDR1 DFQATT and CDR2 SNEGSKA (reference sequence).

With respect to this clonotype: One end of the junction varies from germline; a read error may be responsible. This sequence joins TRBV2 and TRBJ2-1; tentative D call: TRBD2 (7 bases). This CDR3 has 13 amino acids. Germline CDR1 is SNHLY and CDR2 is FYNNEI. CDR3 residues: CASSRGEGNQQFF. Here the CDR3 DNA reads TGTGCCAGCAGTAGGGGGGAGGGCAATCAGCAGTTCTTC.

This chain connects TRBV2 to TRBJ2-1, with D unclear. The germline V and J ends were trimmed by 8 bases and 8 bases, with 28 bases remaining between them. The CDR3 covers 17 residues. The germline CDR1 and CDR2 sequences are SNHLY and FYNNEI. The CDR3 nucleotides are TGTGCCAGCTGTAGGTATGGGTCGGACCCTTTCCTTGATGAGCAGTTCTTC. Translating gives CASCRYGSDPFLDEQFF.

This chain uses TRBV27 with TRBJ1-1; D is uncertain. Germline CDR1 MNHEY, CDR2 SMNVEV (reference sequence). CDR3 length equals 13 residues. Trimming removed 4 bases at V and 4 bases at J, with 10 bases between. This CDR3 is CASSYLKGTEAFF. The CDR3 region has the DNA TGTGCCAGCAGTTACCTCAAGGGCACTGAAGCTTTCTTT.

This chain uses TRBV2 with TRBJ1-4; D remains ambiguous. The CDR3 is 15 amino acids. In germline, CDR1 is SNHLY, CDR2 FYNNEI. With 5 bases removed from V and 8 bases from J, the gap between germline ends came to 18 bases. CDR3 sequence: CASSLNGLEQEKLFF. Written as DNA, the CDR3 is TGTGCCAGCAGTTTGAACGGCCTGGAACAGGAAAAACTGTTTTTT.

This clonotype was counted many times. V and J are TRBV6-6 and TRBJ2-7, with TRBD1 as a possible D gene (5 bases). Germline values: CDR1 MNHNY, CDR2 SVGAGI (reference sequence). This CDR3 comprises 13 residues. Trimming cost V 5 bases and J 1 base, with 9 bases left between them. CDR3 sequence (DNA): TGTGCCAGCAGTACTCAGGGTTCCTACGAGCAGTACTTC. Amino acids: CASSTQGSYEQYF.

This clonotype was counted ten times or more. The chain carries TRBV2 and TRBJ2-3; 8 bases are a match to TRBD2. The CDR3 loop spans 16 amino acids. Unmatched junction bases numbered 11, after V lost 4 bases and J lost 5 bases. The germline V gene encodes CDR1 SNHLY and CDR2 FYNNEI. Written as DNA, the CDR3 is TGTGCCAGCAGTGGAACAGGGATTCGGGGGGGAGATACGCAGTATTTT. This gives the protein CASSGTGIRGGDTQYF.

This clonotype ranks as medium-sized. The rearrangement uses TRBV7-3 and TRBJ2-5; D is uncertain. The CDR3 is made up of 13 amino acids. V shed 0 bases and J shed 5 bases, with 7 bases lying between them. CDR1 SGHTA and CDR2 FQGTGA come from the germline V gene. In DNA form, the CDR3 reads TGTGCCAGCAGCTTAACTGGGGTCGAGACCCAGTACTTC. Protein product: CASSLTGVETQYF.

This clonotype was recorded only once. The genes are TRBV20-1 and TRBJ1-5; perhaps TRBD1 as D (6 bases). CDR3 length: 13 amino acids. The germline gives CDR1 DFQATT, CDR2 SNEGSKA (reference sequence). The DNA of the CDR3 is TGCGGTCCCATAGGGGGAGACAATCAGCCCCAGCATTTT. Translation: CGPIGGDNQPQHF.

Concerning this clonotype itself: A much larger clone is a single base away; this may be a read error. V gene TRBV12-3 or TRBV12-4 combines with J gene TRBJ2-5; the D gene could be TRBD1 or TRBD2 (5 bases each). The CDR3 is made up of 14 amino acids. V lost 7 bases to trimming and J lost 0 bases, with 12 bases between them. CDR3 DNA: TGTGCCAGCAAAGTGGGACGGCACCAAGAGACCCAGTACTTC. Encoded protein: CASKVGRHQETQYF.